This T cell receptor (beta chain) was obtained from a study of vaccination effects on CD4 cells after COVID-19. Study-wide results and limits: Marked contraction was observed in infection-induced and vaccine-induced clones late after vaccination.

The CDR3 loop spans 15 amino acids. Per the germline V gene, CDR1 is KGHSH and CDR2 is LQKENI. Germline trimming cut 5 bases from V and 5 bases from J; bases unmatched to any gene: 9. Libraries were prepared by immunoSEQ multiplex PCR; TCRdb keeps only in-frame clonotypes and omits some of them. The repertoire has 67,000 or so clones, around 72% of them found once; the top ten carry roughly 4%. Under the ViraFEST assay, PBMC were stimulated with viral peptide pools so that antigen-specific CD4+ T cells expanded. Sequencing was performed afterwards. Culture lasted about ten days before CD4+ T cell isolation. Vaccine recipients had no previous SARS-CoV-2 infection; their nucleocapsid antibodies were negative. The researchers cultured 1.5 million to 2.5 million PBMC per well with about 10 IU/ml IL-2 and approximately 9.3 ug/ml peptides. Cells had half their medium changed to IL-2 medium on days 3 and 7.

As to this clone: The antigen remains unidentified.

The sequencing used CD4+ T cells from PBMCs cultured with HCoV-OC43 spike peptides, collected before COVID-19 vaccination. As for subset: HCoV-OC43 spike overlapping peptide pool stimulation. The sequence came from a human donor who received a COVID-19 vaccine. The gene calls are TRBV18 and TRBJ1-1; 9 bases are a match to TRBD1. The CDR3 coding sequence is TGTGCCAGCTCATTACAGACAGGGGGGGAGACTGAAGCTTTCTTT. Translating it yields CASSLQTGGETEAFF.